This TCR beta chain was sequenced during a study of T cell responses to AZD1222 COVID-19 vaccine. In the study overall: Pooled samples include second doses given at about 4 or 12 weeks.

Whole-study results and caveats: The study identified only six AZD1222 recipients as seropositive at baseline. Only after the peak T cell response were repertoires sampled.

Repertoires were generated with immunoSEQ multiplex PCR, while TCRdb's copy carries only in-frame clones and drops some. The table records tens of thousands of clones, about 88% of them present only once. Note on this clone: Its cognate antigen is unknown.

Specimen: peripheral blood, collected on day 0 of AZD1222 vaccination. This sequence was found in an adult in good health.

CDR3 in DNA: TGTGCCAGCAGCTTGTACTACGAGCAGTACTTC. As protein: CASSLYYEQYF. The V gene is TRBV7-2, the J gene TRBJ2-7; unclear D gene. V shed 3 bases and J shed 3 bases, with 3 bases lying between them. This CDR3 has 11 residues. Germline assignment: CDR1 SGHTA and CDR2 FQGNSA.